The 8 T cell receptor beta chains given below trace back to one sample, sequenced in a study of blood T cells in healthy people across ages. Primers used in a second PCR of about 7 to 12 cycles were a sample-barcoded 5' primer and a J-beta primer mix. From the 5' RACE reads, TCRdb called clonotypes with MiXCR, one entry per CDR3 protein. The repertoire has roughly 1,500,000 distinct CDR3 sequences, roughly 32% of them found once; the top ten carry 10% to 12%. Sequencing input: blood. These receptors were collected from a woman aged 30 to 39 in good health.

This clonotype has a handful of counts. This rearrangement joins TRBV5-1 to TRBJ2-7, with D maybe TRBD2 (6 bases). Germline V lookup: CDR1 SGHRS, CDR2 YFSETQ. This CDR3 has 14 residues. With 0 bases removed from V and 4 bases from J, the gap between germline ends came to 11 bases. CDR3 in DNA: TGCGCCAGCAGCTTGGCTCCCGGGAGTTACGAGCAGTACTTC. It translates to CASSLAPGSYEQYF.

Here the CDR3 reads CASSVIGLAGDRYNEQFF. The CDR3 region has the DNA TGTGCCAGCAGCGTAATTGGGCTAGCGGGAGACCGCTACAATGAGCAGTTCTTC. The rearrangement links TRBV9 to TRBJ2-1; 10 positions match TRBD2. Germline values: CDR1 SGDLS, CDR2 YYNGEE. V shed 1 base, J shed 3 bases, and the junction held 10 bases outside the gene matches. The CDR3 spans 18 residues.

This clonotype has just a few counts. The chain couples TRBV27 to TRBJ2-7; D may be TRBD2 (5 bases). Trimming took off 8 bases at V and 6 bases at J, with 29 bases between the two ends. The CDR3 has 17 amino acids. In germline, CDR1 is MNHEY, CDR2 SMNVEV (reference sequence). In nucleotides, the CDR3 is TGTGCCAGCCACCCGAGGAGGACCCTCCATGGGGTCGGCGAGCAGTACTTC. This gives the protein CASHPRRTLHGVGEQYF.

This clonotype was counted a few times. The chain recombines TRBV6-5 with TRBJ2-5; a possible D gene is TRBD2 (5 bases). V was shortened by 2 bases and J by 7 bases, with 14 bases between the two germline ends. Germline V lookup: CDR1 MNHEY, CDR2 SVGAGI. The CDR3 is 14 amino acids. The CDR3 is CASSYNGGLWTQYF. The CDR3 DNA is TGTGCCAGCAGTTACAACGGAGGCCTTTGGACCCAGTACTTC.

This clonotype has just a few counts. The gene calls are TRBV29-1 and TRBJ2-1; possible D gene TRBD2, 6 bases. There are 13 residues in the CDR3. V was pared by 4 bases and J by 12 bases, with 19 bases between. Germline V lookup: CDR1 SQVTM, CDR2 ANQGSEA. The CDR3 sequence is CSVAVTSTDTQFF. The CDR3 DNA reads TGCAGCGTTGCGGTTACTAGCACAGATACGCAGTTCTTC.

The V and J genes are TRBV20-1 and TRBJ2-7, with 8 bases fitting TRBD2. Losses at the gene ends were 3 bases for V and 2 bases for J; bases not matched to a gene: 6. Germline V gene sequence: CDR1 DFQATT, CDR2 SNEGSKA (reference sequence). The CDR3 length is 14 residues. This CDR3 reads CSASTAGETYEQYF. The CDR3 DNA is TGCAGTGCTAGTACAGCGGGGGAAACCTACGAGCAGTACTTC.

This clonotype was picked up many times. An end of the junction does not agree with germline; a read error may underlie this. The V call is TRBV4-1, the J call TRBJ2-1; weak D call: TRBD2 (5 bases). From germline, CDR1 is MGHRA and CDR2 YSYEKL. The CDR3 is 13 amino acids. The CDR3 bases are TGTGCCAGCAGCTTCGGACTTTACAATGAGCAGTTCTTC. As protein: CASSFGLYNEQFF.

In the case of this clonotype: At one end the junction does not follow the germline gene, possibly because of a read error. The chain links TRBV5-5 to TRBJ2-3, with TRBD2 as a possible D gene (6 bases). The CDR3 runs to 16 residues. Germline CDR1 and CDR2: SGHKS and YYEKEE (reference sequence). This CDR3 reads CASSTPPGAGADMQYF. The CDR3, as DNA: TGTGCCAGCAGCACACCCCCGGGAGCTGGGGCAGATATGCAGTATTTT.